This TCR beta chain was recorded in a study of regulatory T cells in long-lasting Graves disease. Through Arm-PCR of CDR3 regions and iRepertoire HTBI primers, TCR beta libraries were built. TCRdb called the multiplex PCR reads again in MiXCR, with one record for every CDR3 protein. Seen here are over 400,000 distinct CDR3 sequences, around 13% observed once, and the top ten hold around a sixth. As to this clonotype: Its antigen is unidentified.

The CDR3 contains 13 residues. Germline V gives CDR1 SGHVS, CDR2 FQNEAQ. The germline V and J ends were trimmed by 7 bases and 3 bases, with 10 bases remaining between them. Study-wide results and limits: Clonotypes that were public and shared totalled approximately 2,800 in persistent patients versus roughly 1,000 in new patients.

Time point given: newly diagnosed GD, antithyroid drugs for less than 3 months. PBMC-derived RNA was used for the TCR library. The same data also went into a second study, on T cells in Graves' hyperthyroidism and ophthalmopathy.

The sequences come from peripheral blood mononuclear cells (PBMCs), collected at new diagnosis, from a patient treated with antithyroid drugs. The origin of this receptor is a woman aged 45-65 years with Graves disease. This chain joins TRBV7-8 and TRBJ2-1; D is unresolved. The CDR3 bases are TGTGCCAGCACCATACAAGACTACAATGAGCAGTTCTTC. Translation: CASTIQDYNEQFF.